This T cell receptor (beta chain) was sequenced for a study of human T cells and chemical hapten exposure. The length of the CDR3 is 16 residues. The germline V and J ends were trimmed by 4 bases and 2 bases, with 17 bases remaining between them. MiXCR, applied by TCRdb to the RACE reads, yields one record per CDR3 protein. The repertoire includes tens of thousands of distinct CDR3 sequences, approximately 35% of them detected once, and about 9.6% sits in the top ten. Time point reported: patch test 1, 2 weeks after DPC sensitization. Treatment described: therapeutic diphenylcyclopropenone sensitization with weekly scalp DPC.

The V and J genes are TRBV12-3 or TRBV12-4 and TRBJ1-1, with D possibly TRBD1 on 5 matching bases. The sequence came from a man aged 35 to 55 with alopecia areata. Some clones in this sample may be carry-over from other donors' samples. The sample was whole blood, taken in connection with sensitization to the hapten diphenylcyclopropenone (DPC). The CDR3 coding sequence is TGTGCCAGCAGTTCCACAGGATTCTCAGATAACACTGAAGCTTTCTTT. It codes for CASSSTGFSDNTEAFF.